This T cell receptor beta chain is from a study of blood T cell repertoires in COVID-19. Study-wide context: Acute-phase and convalescent COVID-19 samples originated in the United States, Italy and Spain. Sources were T cells, B-cell-depleted T cells, or PBMCs; the material itself was cDNA or gDNA.

Source study methods: Scientists estimated how many nucleated cells there were by amplifying reference gene primers. Produced via immunoSEQ multiplex PCR; TCRdb's table is partial and in-frame only. V, J and clone size derive from that table, while D and trimming were established from the DNA sequence. The sample has about 220,000 clones; more than 70% are singletons. The sequencing input was peripheral blood. The receptor was isolated from a woman aged 80 or older with acute or convalescent COVID-19.

The CDR3 protein is CASSPQGVTTEAFF. The CDR3 region has the DNA TGTGCCAGTAGCCCACAGGGGGTGACCACTGAAGCTTTCTTT. The gene calls are TRBV19 and TRBJ1-1, with 8 positions matching TRBD1. The CDR3 spans 14 residues. CDR1 LNHDA and CDR2 SQIVND come from the germline V gene (reference sequence). Trimming took 6 bases from V and 4 from J; bases not matched to a gene: 7.